This TCR beta chain was captured in a study of shared clonotypes between healthy human individuals. Whole-study context: Plates per donor: three CD4 naive, three CD4 memory, two CD8 naive, one CD8 memory.

The healthy adult donors were HIV-negative and reported no recent acute infections or vaccinations. The CDR3 sequence is 15 residues long. Trimming stripped 4 bases from V and 5 bases from J, with 17 bases between. The germline V gene encodes CDR1 SGHVS and CDR2 FQNEAQ. Notes on the study in general: Non-shared clonotypes showed lower generation probabilities than clonotypes common to all four donors.

For this clone: Its antigen is unknown.

Generated by immunoSEQ multiplex PCR, the TCRdb table keeps only in-frame clones and is missing some. The sample carries around 330,000 clones, roughly 70% recorded once. The chain employs TRBV7-8 and TRBJ1-2; D call uncertain. The sample comprised memory CD4+ T cells sorted from blood. Sample subset: CD45RA-negative fraction. The origin of this receptor is a man aged 30 to 39 in good health. The CDR3 DNA follows: TGTGCCAGCAGCTCCACAGAAGACCTTCGATATGGCTACACCTTC. Translated: CASSSTEDLRYGYTF.